The present TCR beta chain was sequenced within a study of T-cell memory formation after mild COVID-19 (dated by TCRdb to 2020 to 2023). General notes on the study: Most TCR sequence clusters were specific to one of the two donors. T-cell clones expanding and contracting after mild COVID-19 in a couple of donors were tracked by longitudinal TCRalpha and TCRbeta repertoire sequencing. The cohort was made up of two young adult volunteers, one female and one male, who were previously healthy. Study-level results and caveats: Some responding clones were detected in pre-infection memory, suggesting pre-existing cross-reactive memory T cells joined the SARS-CoV-2 response. The study included only a couple of mild cases, and larger cohorts that include severe cases with pre-infection samples were judged to be necessary. SARS-CoV-2 specificity of the second-wave clones peaking on day 37 was not confirmed. Clones that contracted from day 15 to 85 showed balanced CD4/CD8 phenotypes, whereas a second wave of clones that expanded from day 15 to 37 leaned towards CD4+. Contracting CD4+ clones were found mainly in CM and EM memory subsets, while CD8+ clones were enriched in EMRA.

In regard to this clonotype: The clone's antigen remains unknown. Nothing much larger sits one base from this clone, and base qualities are not available.

Sequencing took place on an Illumina NovaSeq 6000. TCRalpha and TCRbeta cDNA libraries were built by 5'RACE with constant-segment primers, adding sample barcodes and unique molecular identifiers. Trizol reagent was used to extract RNA from every sample. The libraries were amplified in two PCR steps, and the second step added a second sample barcode and Illumina TruSeq adapters. Sequencing of libraries was performed on an Illumina NovaSeq with 2 x 150 bp paired-end reads. For the original study's pipeline: The reads were demultiplexed and collapsed into UMI-guided consensus sequences using migec v1.2.7. Using mixcr v2.1.11, UMI consensuses were aligned to TRA and TRB V and J templates and then assembled into clonotypes. Expanded or contracted clonotypes were those called significant by both edgeR and NoisET, with noise models trained on biological replicates. For edgeR calls, the cutoffs were a false discovery rate-adjusted p below 0.01 and a log2 fold-change threshold of 1. As an exploratory analysis of dynamics, max-normalized trajectories of the 1000 most abundant clonotypes were examined by PCA with hierarchical clustering. Each responding clone was given a CD4 or CD8 phenotype based on the CD4+ and CD8+ repertoires, which had been sequenced separately. Using fastp at Q25 and MiXCR, TCRdb reprocessed the public reads and kept productive beta chains. Rows with a matching CDR3 protein are joined into one entry that keeps the most common DNA and genes. In this record, the V and J calls reflect TCRdb's handling and not the investigators' own analysis. This sample is represented by about 180,000 distinct CDR3 sequences; about 18% of them were singletons. The biggest ten clones account for 3.9% of the sample.

PBMCs were isolated by Ficoll-Paque density gradient centrifugation. The sequenced sample was PBMCs or a T cell subset sorted from them (not recorded which). This receptor was obtained from a man aged 18 to 35 who had mild COVID-19 (a few samples of this study predate the infection). The sample titles of this study are shuffled in the database, so cell type and time point are left out; the donor was told from shared clones.

The bases are TGTGCCAGCAGCACCCGGGACAGGGGCTACTACAATGAGCAGTTCTTC. This codes for CASSTRDRGYYNEQFF. Recombination joined TRBV5-6 with TRBJ2-1, with 10 junctional bases fitting TRBD1. The cysteine opens and the phenylalanine closes a CDR3 of 16 amino acids. The sequence is cut down to CDR3 DNA, 48 bases in frame from base 1. Germline trimming: 4 bases from V, 3 bases from J; junction bases outside gene matches: 7. The germline V gene yields SGHDT for CDR1 and YYEEEE for CDR2. The full variable domain, completed from the reference TRBV5-6 and TRBJ2-1 proteins outside the CDR3, reads DAGVTQSPTHLIKTRGQQVTLRCSPKSGHDTVSWYQQALGQGPQFIFQYYEEEERQRGNFPDRFSGHQFPNYSSELNVNALLLGDSALYLCASSTRDRGYYNEQFFGPGTRLTVL.